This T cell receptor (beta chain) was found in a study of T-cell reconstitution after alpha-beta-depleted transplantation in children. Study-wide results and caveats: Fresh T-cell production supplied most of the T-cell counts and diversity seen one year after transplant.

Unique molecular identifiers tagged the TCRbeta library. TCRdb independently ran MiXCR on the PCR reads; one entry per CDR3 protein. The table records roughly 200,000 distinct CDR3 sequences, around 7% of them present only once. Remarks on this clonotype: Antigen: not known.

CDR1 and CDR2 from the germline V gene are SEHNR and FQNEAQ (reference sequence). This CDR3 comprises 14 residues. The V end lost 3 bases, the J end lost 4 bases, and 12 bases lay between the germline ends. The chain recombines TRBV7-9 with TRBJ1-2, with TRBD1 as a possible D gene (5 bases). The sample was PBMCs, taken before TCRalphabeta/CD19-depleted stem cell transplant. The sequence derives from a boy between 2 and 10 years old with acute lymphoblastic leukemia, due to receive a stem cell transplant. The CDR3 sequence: CASSFDSVLYGYTF. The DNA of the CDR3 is TGTGCCAGCAGCTTCGACAGTGTTCTCTATGGCTACACCTTC. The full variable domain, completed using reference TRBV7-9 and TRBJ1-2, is DTGVSQNPRHKITKRGQNVTFRCDPISEHNRLYWYRQTLGQGPEFLTYFQNEAQLEKSRLLSDRFSAERPKGSFSTLEIQRTEQGDSAMYLCASSFDSVLYGYTFGSGTRLTVV.